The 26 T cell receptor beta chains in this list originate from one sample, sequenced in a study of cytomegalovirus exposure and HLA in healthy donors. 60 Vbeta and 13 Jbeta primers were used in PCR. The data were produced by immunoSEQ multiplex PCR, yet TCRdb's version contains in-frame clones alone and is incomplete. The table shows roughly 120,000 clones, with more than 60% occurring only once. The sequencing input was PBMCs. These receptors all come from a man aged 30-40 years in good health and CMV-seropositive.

The CDR3 spells CASSITGGGEKLFF. In DNA, the CDR3 is TGTGCCAGTAGTATTACAGGAGGAGGGGAAAAACTGTTTTTT. The rearrangement uses TRBV19 and TRBJ1-4, with D possibly TRBD1 on 5 matching bases. Germline-derived CDR1 and CDR2 are LNHDA and SQIVND (reference sequence). V was clipped by 3 bases and J by 8 bases, with 13 bases between them. CDR3 length: 14 amino acids. The entire variable domain, with the rest obtained from reference TRBV19 and TRBJ1-4, is as follows: DGGITQSPKYLFRKEGQNVTLSCEQNLNHDAMYWYRQDPGQGLRLIYYSQIVNDFQKGDIAEGYSVSREKKESFPLTVTSAQKNPTAFYLCASSITGGGEKLFFGSGTQLSVL.

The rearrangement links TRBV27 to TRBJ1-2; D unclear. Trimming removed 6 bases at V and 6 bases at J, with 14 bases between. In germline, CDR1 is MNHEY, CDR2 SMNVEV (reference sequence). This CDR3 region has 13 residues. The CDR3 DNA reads TGTGCCAGCAGGGTTCCCGGCGGGCATGGCTACACCTTC. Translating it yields CASRVPGGHGYTF.

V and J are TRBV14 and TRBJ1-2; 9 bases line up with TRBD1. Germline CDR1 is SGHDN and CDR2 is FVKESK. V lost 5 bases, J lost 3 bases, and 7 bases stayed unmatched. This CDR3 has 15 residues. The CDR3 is CASSTTWDRDYGYTF. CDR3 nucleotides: TGTGCCAGCAGCACTACTTGGGACAGGGACTATGGCTACACCTTC.

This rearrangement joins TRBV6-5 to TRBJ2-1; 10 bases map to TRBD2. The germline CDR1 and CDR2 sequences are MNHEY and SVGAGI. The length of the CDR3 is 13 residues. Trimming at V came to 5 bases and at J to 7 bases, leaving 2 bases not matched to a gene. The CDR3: CASSTAGGNEQFF. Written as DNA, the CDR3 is TGTGCCAGCAGTACAGCGGGGGGGAATGAGCAGTTCTTC.

CDR3 DNA sequence: TGTGCCTGGAGTGGGGAGGGGGTAAGCTCCTACGAGCAGTACTTC. Its protein product is CAWSGEGVSSYEQYF. This chain joins TRBV30 and TRBJ2-7, with D possibly matching TRBD2 (7 bases). Deletions cut 1 base from V and 0 bases from J, with 13 bases between. The CDR3 totals 15 residues. From germline, CDR1 is GTSNPN and CDR2 SVGIG (reference sequence).

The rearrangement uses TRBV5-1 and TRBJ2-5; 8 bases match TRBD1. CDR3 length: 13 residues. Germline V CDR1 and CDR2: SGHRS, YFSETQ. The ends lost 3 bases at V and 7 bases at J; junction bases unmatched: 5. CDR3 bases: TGCGCCAGCAGCTATGACAGGGGCGGGACCCAGTACTTC. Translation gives CASSYDRGGTQYF. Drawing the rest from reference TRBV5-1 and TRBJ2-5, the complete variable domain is KAGVTQTPRYLIKTRGQQVTLSCSPISGHRSVSWYQQTPGQGLQFLFEYFSETQRNKGNFPGRFSGRQFSNSRSEMNVSTLELGDSALYLCASSYDRGGTQYFGPGTRLLVL.

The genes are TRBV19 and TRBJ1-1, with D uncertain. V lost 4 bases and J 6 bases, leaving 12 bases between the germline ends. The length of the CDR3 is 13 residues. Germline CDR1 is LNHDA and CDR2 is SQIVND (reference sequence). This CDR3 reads CASSNLAASEAFF. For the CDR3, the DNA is TGTGCCAGTAGTAATCTGGCGGCCTCTGAAGCTTTCTTT.

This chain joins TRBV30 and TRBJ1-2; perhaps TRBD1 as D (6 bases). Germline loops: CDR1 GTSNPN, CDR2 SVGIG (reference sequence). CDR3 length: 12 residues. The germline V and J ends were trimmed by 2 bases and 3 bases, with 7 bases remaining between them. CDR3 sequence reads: CAWSTGYYGYTF. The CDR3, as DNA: TGTGCCTGGAGTACAGGGTACTATGGCTACACCTTC.

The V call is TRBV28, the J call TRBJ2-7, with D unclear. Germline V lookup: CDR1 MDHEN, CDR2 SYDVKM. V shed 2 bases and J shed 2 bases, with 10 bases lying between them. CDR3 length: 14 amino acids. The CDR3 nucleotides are TGTGCCAGCAGTTTAGCCTTGATAGCCTACGAGCAGTACTTC. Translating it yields CASSLALIAYEQYF. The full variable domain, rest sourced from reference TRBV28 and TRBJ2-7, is DVKVTQSSRYLVKRTGEKVFLECVQDMDHENMFWYRQDPGLGLRLIYFSYDVKMKEKGDIPEGYSVSREKKERFSLILESASTNQTSMYLCASSLALIAYEQYFGPGTRLTVT.

CDR3 DNA sequence: TGTGCCAGTAGGGGGGCTGCCCATCAAGAGACCCAGTACTTC. This codes for CASRGAAHQETQYF. V usage is TRBV19 and J usage is TRBJ2-5; TRBD1 might be the D (6 bases). The V gene's germline CDR1 is LNHDA and CDR2 SQIVND (reference sequence). The CDR3 totals 14 residues. Trimming cost V 6 bases and J 2 bases, with 13 bases left between them.

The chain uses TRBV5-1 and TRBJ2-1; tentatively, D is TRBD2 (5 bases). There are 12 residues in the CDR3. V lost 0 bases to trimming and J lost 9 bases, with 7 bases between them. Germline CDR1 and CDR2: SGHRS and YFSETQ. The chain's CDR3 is CASSLAGVEQFF. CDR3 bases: TGCGCCAGCAGCTTGGCCGGGGTTGAGCAGTTCTTC.

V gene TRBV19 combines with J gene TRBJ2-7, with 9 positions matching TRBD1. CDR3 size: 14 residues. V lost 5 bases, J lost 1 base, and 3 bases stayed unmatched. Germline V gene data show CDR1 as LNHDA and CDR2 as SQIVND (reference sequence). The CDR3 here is CASSLQGASYEQYF. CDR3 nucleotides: TGTGCCAGTAGTTTACAGGGGGCTTCCTACGAGCAGTACTTC.

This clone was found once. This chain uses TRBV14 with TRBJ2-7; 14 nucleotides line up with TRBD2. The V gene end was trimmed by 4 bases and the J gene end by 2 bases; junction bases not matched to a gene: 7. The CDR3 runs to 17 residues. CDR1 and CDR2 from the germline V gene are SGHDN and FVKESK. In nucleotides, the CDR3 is TGTGCCAGCAGCCTACCCCGACTAGCGGGGGGGACCTACGAGCAGTACTTC. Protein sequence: CASSLPRLAGGTYEQYF.

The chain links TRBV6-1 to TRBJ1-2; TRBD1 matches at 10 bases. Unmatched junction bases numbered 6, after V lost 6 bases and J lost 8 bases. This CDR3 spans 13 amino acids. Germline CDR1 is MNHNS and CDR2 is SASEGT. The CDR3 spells CASRGTGVGGYTF. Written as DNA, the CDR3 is TGTGCCAGCAGGGGGACAGGGGTCGGAGGCTACACCTTC.

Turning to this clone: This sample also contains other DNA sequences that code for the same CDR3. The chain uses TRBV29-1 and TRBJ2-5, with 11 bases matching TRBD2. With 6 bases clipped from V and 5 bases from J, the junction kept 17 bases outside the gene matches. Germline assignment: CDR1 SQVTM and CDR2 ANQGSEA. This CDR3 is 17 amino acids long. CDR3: CSVEGLLAGGPFETQYF. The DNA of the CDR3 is TGCAGCGTCGAGGGGTTATTAGCGGGGGGGCCCTTTGAGACCCAGTACTTC.

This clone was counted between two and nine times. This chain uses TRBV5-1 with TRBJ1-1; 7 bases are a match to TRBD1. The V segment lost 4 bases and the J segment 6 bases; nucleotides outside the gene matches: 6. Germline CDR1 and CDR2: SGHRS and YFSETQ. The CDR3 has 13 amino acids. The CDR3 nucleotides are TGCGCCAGCAGCCTGGATGACAGGGCTGAAGCTTTCTTT. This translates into CASSLDDRAEAFF.

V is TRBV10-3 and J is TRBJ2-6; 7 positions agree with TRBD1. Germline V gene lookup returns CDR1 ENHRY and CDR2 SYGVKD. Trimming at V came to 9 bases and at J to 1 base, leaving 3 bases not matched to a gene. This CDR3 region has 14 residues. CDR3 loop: CAMLTGSGANVLTF. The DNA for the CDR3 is TGTGCCATGCTGACAGGGTCTGGGGCCAACGTCCTGACTTTC.

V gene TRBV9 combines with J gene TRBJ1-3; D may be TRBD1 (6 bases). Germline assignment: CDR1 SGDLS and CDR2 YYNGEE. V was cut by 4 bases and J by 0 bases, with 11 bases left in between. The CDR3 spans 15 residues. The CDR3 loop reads CASSSQGHSGNTIYF. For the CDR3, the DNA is TGTGCCAGCAGCTCCCAGGGACACTCTGGAAACACCATATATTTT.

The CDR3 DNA reads as TGTGCCAGCAGCTTAGTTGGGGGGTACGGCTACACCTTC. Residues: CASSLVGGYGYTF. V usage is TRBV7-2 and J usage is TRBJ1-2; TRBD1 might be the D (5 bases). The CDR3 extends over 13 amino acids. The germline V and J ends were trimmed by 1 base and 8 bases, with 11 bases remaining between them. Germline V CDR1 and CDR2: SGHTA, FQGNSA.

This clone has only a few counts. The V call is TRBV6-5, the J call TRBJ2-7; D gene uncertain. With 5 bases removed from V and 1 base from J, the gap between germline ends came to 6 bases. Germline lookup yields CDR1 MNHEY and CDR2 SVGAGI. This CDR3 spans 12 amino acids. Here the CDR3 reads CASSTRSYEQYF. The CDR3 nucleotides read TGTGCCAGCAGTACCAGATCCTACGAGCAGTACTTC.

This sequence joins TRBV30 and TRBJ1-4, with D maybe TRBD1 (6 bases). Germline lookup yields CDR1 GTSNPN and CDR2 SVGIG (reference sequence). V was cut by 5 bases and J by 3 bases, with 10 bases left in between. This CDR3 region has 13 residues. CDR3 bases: TGTGCCTGGGTGGACAGATCTAATGAAAAACTGTTTTTT. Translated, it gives CAWVDRSNEKLFF.

CDR3 residues: CASSYGQGGRKNIQYF. The CDR3 DNA follows: TGTGCCAGCAGTTACGGACAGGGGGGACGGAAAAACATTCAGTACTTC. The chain uses TRBV6-6 and TRBJ2-4, with 10 bases matching TRBD1. The CDR3 contains 16 residues. Germline V CDR1 and CDR2: MNHNY, SVGAGI (reference sequence). V gave up 2 bases and J gave up 4 bases; unmatched junction bases: 5.

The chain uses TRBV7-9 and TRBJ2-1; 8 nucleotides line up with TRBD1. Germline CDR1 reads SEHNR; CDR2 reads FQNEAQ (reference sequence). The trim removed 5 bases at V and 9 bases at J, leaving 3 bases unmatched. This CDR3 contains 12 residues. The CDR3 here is CASSPGTGEQFF. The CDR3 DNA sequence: TGTGCCAGCAGCCCTGGGACAGGTGAGCAGTTCTTC.

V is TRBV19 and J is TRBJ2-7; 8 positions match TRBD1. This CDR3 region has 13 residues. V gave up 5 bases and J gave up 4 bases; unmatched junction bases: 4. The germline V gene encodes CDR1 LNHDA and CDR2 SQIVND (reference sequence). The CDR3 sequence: CASSSGQEYEQYF. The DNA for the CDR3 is TGTGCCAGTAGTTCGGGACAGGAGTACGAGCAGTACTTC.

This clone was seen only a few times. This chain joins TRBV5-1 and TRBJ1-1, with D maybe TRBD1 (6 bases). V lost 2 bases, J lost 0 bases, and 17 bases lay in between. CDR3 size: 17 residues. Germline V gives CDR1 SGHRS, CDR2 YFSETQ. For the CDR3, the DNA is TGCGCCAGCAGCTTTTCGGGGGGCAGGGCCATGAACACTGAAGCTTTCTTT. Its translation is CASSFSGGRAMNTEAFF. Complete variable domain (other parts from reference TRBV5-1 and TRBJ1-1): KAGVTQTPRYLIKTRGQQVTLSCSPISGHRSVSWYQQTPGQGLQFLFEYFSETQRNKGNFPGRFSGRQFSNSRSEMNVSTLELGDSALYLCASSFSGGRAMNTEAFFGQGTRLTVV.

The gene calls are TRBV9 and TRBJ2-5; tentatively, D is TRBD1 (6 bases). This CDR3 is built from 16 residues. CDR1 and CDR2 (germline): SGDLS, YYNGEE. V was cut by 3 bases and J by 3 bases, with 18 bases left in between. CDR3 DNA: TGTGCCAGCAGCGCACCGGGACACCACGTCGAAGAGACCCAGTACTTC. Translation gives CASSAPGHHVEETQYF. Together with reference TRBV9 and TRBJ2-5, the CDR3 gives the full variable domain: DSGVTQTPKHLITATGQRVTLRCSPRSGDLSVYWYQQSLDQGLQFLIQYYNGEERAKGNILERFSAQQFPDLHSELNLSSLELGDSALYFCASSAPGHHVEETQYFGPGTRLLVL.